This TCR beta chain was identified during a study of shared clonotypes between healthy human individuals. Negatively enriched CD4+ T cells were divided by CD45RA into naive and memory. V dropped 3 bases and J dropped 0 bases, with 3 bases sitting between them. The CDR3 contains 12 residues. The germline V gene encodes CDR1 SEHNR and CDR2 FQNEAQ (reference sequence). Method: immunoSEQ multiplex PCR; TCRdb's copy keeps in-frame clones and lacks some. This table has about 1 million clones, about 77% appearing once. The sequence derives from a man aged 18 to 29 in good health. The sample comprised memory CD4+ T cells sorted from blood. Sample subset: CD45RA-negative fraction. V is TRBV7-9 and J is TRBJ2-7; D uncertain. As DNA, the CDR3 is TGTGCCAGCAGCTTTAACTCCTACGAGCAGTACTTC. This sequence encodes CASSFNSYEQYF. The variable domain in full, completed from reference TRBV7-9 and TRBJ2-7, reads DTGVSQNPRHKITKRGQNVTFRCDPISEHNRLYWYRQTLGQGPEFLTYFQNEAQLEKSRLLSDRFSAERPKGSFSTLEIQRTEQGDSAMYLCASSFNSYEQYFGPGTRLTVT.